The rows below give T cell receptor beta chains drawn from one sample of a study of blood T cell repertoires in COVID-19. Sequencing used immunoSEQ multiplex PCR; TCRdb keeps in-frame clones, though not all of them. The sample has under 250,000 clones; roughly four fifths are singletons. Material: peripheral blood. The source of these receptors is a woman between 65 and 79 years old with acute or convalescent COVID-19. Both conserved end residues are part of each CDR3. Fields, in order: clone size, D gene, J gene, V gene, CDR3 protein, CDR3 DNA. The D gene is left open where the match is weak. Expanded clones get a size class; other rows say once, few or many, or leave the size out.

>once|TRBD2|TRBJ2-1|TRBV7-2
CASSLYSGGNEQFF
TGTGCCAGCAGCTTATATAGCGGGGGCAATGAGCAGTTCTTC
>NA|TRBD1|TRBJ1-2|TRBV4-2
CASSQDPLGRGQGYTF
TGTGCCAGCAGCCAAGATCCGTTAGGCAGGGGGCAGGGCTACACCTTC
>NA|NA|TRBJ1-3|TRBV5-5
CASSLGHGISGNTIYF
TGTGCCAGCAGCTTGGGACACGGAATCTCTGGAAACACCATATATTTT
>NA|NA|TRBJ1-3|TRBV6-1
CASSETGWSSGNTIYF
TGTGCCAGCAGTGAAACAGGGTGGAGCTCTGGAAACACCATATATTTT
>NA|NA|TRBJ1-2|TRBV5-4
CASSLDPGNGYTF
TGTGCCAGCAGCTTGGATCCCGGGAATGGCTACACCTTC
>NA|TRBD2|TRBJ2-3|TRBV10-3
CAISERTSGGLSTDTQYF
TGTGCCATCAGTGAGCGGACTAGCGGGGGCCTAAGCACAGATACGCAGTATTTT
>NA|NA|TRBJ2-3|TRBV21-1
CASSKAGPAGTHYCTDTQYF
TGTGCCAGCAGCAAAGCTGGGCCAGCGGGGACCCACTATTGCACAGATACGCAGTATTTT
>NA|NA|TRBJ1-1|TRBV7-9
CASSWLATGNTEAFF
TGTGCCAGCAGCTGGCTGGCGACAGGGAACACTGAAGCTTTCTTT
>few|NA|TRBJ1-6|TRBV7-9
CASGGSSYNSPLHF
TGTGCCAGCGGAGGGAGCTCCTATAATTCACCCCTCCACTTT
>NA|TRBD1|TRBJ1-2|TRBV7-9
CASSPWTGDVPRGYTF
TGTGCCAGCAGCCCTTGGACAGGGGACGTTCCGAGAGGCTACACCTTC
>NA|TRBD1|TRBJ2-1|TRBV7-2
CASSTAGTASYNEQFF
TGTGCCAGCAGCACCGCCGGGACAGCCTCCTACAATGAGCAGTTCTTC
>NA|TRBD1|TRBJ1-5|TRBV10-3
CAISAGTGAGQPQHF
TGTGCCATCAGTGCCGGGACAGGGGCCGGTCAGCCCCAGCATTTT
>NA|TRBD1|TRBJ1-1|TRBV3-1/TRBV3-2
CASSLQGAMNTEAFF
TGTGCCAGCAGCCTACAGGGGGCCATGAACACTGAAGCTTTCTTT
>NA|TRBD1|TRBJ1-2|TRBV10-3
CAISRTGADYGYTF
TGTGCCATCAGCCGCACAGGGGCCGACTATGGCTACACCTTC
>NA|TRBD1|TRBJ1-2|TRBV7-2
CASSLMGQGARGYTF
TGTGCCAGCAGCTTAATGGGACAGGGGGCGCGTGGCTACACCTTC
>NA|TRBD1|TRBJ2-5|TRBV2
CASSGQGQAETQYF
TGTGCCAGCAGCGGACAGGGGCAGGCAGAGACCCAGTACTTC
>NA|NA|TRBJ1-4|TRBV19
CASSMRQGLSPYGKLFF
TGTGCCAGTAGTATGCGGCAGGGATTATCCCCTTATGGGAAACTGTTTTTT
>NA|TRBD1|TRBJ1-5|TRBV10-1
CASRDRDRNQPQHF
TGCGCCAGCAGGGACAGGGATCGCAATCAGCCCCAGCATTTT
>NA|TRBD1|TRBJ2-4|TRBV28
CASKVRDREVKNIQYF
TGTGCCAGCAAAGTGCGGGACAGGGAGGTCAAAAACATTCAGTACTTC
>NA|NA|TRBJ1-1|TRBV7-2
CASSLEVANTEAFF
TGTGCCAGCAGCTTAGAGGTAGCGAACACTGAAGCTTTCTTT
>NA|NA|TRBJ1-6|TRBV4-1
CASSQDGGENSPLHF
TGCGCCAGCAGCCAAGATGGGGGGGAAAATTCACCCCTCCACTTT
>NA|TRBD1|TRBJ2-2|TRBV5-1
CASSPDTGVSGELFF
TGCGCCAGCAGCCCTGATACAGGGGTCTCCGGGGAGCTGTTTTTT
>NA|NA|TRBJ1-3|TRBV28
CASSLSKGRGGNTIYF
TGTGCCAGCAGCCTAAGTAAGGGGCGGGGTGGAAACACCATATATTTT
>NA|NA|TRBJ2-2|TRBV6-2/TRBV6-3
CASSPHPGELFF
TGTGCCAGCAGTCCCCATCCCGGGGAGCTGTTTTTT
>NA|NA|TRBJ1-1|TRBV10-3
CAISGTANTEAFF
TGTGCCATCAGTGGGACTGCGAACACTGAAGCTTTCTTT
>NA|NA|TRBJ1-1|TRBV19
CASSIVPDTEAFF
TGTGCCAGTAGTATAGTACCAGACACTGAAGCTTTCTTT
>NA|NA|TRBJ1-6|TRBV30
CAWRRDFTGDSPLHF
TGTGCCTGGAGACGCGACTTTACAGGTGATTCACCCCTCCACTTT
>NA|TRBD2|TRBJ2-5|TRBV2
CASSDGGFQETQYF
TGTGCCAGCAGTGACGGGGGGTTCCAAGAGACCCAGTACTTC
>NA|NA|TRBJ1-1|TRBV11-2
CASSLVPGNTEAFF
TGTGCCAGCAGCTTAGTGCCCGGGAACACTGAAGCTTTCTTT